A single sample gave rise to the 4 T cell receptor beta chains below, sequenced in a study of T cells in Graves' hyperthyroidism and ophthalmopathy (dated by TCRdb to about 2019). To prepare the library, multiplex PCR was applied. The sample was run on an Illumina HiSeq 2000. TCR beta CDR3 regions were amplified from RNA transcripts. The first round of RT-PCR for the TCR CDR3 was performed with the HTBI primer set and the Qiagen OneStep RT-PCR kit. TCRdb passed the public sequencing reads through fastp at Q25 and MiXCR, retaining productive beta sequences. Each entry is one CDR3 protein sequence, shown with its most common DNA and genes. A total of hundreds of thousands of distinct CDR3 sequences appear in this sample, approximately 40% of them only once. Over 8% of the sample belongs to the ten largest clones. Sequences were obtained from blood. The receptors originated from a man between 18 and 29 years old with Graves' hyperthyroidism.

The chain carries TRBV6-6 and TRBJ2-5, with a tentative D call TRBD2 (6 bases). V was clipped by 5 bases and J by 2 bases, with 15 bases between them. The CDR3 spans 15 residues. The germline gives CDR1 MNHNY, CDR2 SVGAGI (reference sequence). The CDR3 protein is CASSELDYLQETQYF. CDR3 coding DNA: TGTGCCAGCAGTGAATTGGACTACCTTCAAGAGACCCAGTACTTC.

V gene TRBV29-1 combines with J gene TRBJ2-2, with D perhaps TRBD1 or TRBD2 (5 bases each). This CDR3 contains 11 residues. Germline V gene sequence: CDR1 SQVTM, CDR2 ANQGSEA. Trimming shortened V by 4 bases and J by 6 bases, and 6 bases separated the two germline ends. The DNA of the CDR3 is TGCAGCGTTGGGGACGCCGGGGAGCTGTTTTTT. It codes for CSVGDAGELFF.

This sequence joins TRBV20-1 and TRBJ2-7; 8 nucleotides agree with TRBD1. With 6 bases clipped from V and 7 bases from J, the junction kept 20 bases outside the gene matches. The CDR3 consists of 16 residues. Germline CDR1 reads DFQATT; CDR2 reads SNEGSKA (reference sequence). In nucleotides, the CDR3 is TGCAGTGCCCCCCGGGAGAACCAGGGGGCGCACGAAGAGCAGTACTTC. Translation gives CSAPRENQGAHEEQYF.

This clonotype was counted ten times or more. The chain couples TRBV20-1 to TRBJ2-7, with D tentatively TRBD1 (5 bases). The CDR3 totals 11 residues. The V end lost 7 bases, the J end lost 3 bases, and 10 bases lay between the germline ends. Germline loops: CDR1 DFQATT, CDR2 SNEGSKA (reference sequence). CDR3 sequence (DNA): TGCAGTGGCGGACAAATCTACGAGCAGTACTTC. This encodes CSGGQIYEQYF.